The 4 T cell receptor beta chains below come from one sample, sequenced in a study of cytomegalovirus exposure and HLA in healthy donors. PCR used 60 Vbeta primers and 13 Jbeta primers. Libraries were prepared by immunoSEQ multiplex PCR; TCRdb keeps only in-frame clonotypes and omits some of them. The sample consists of more than 90,000 clones, 69% of them appearing once. The sequencing sample was made of PBMCs. The receptor source for this set is a man in his fifties or sixties in good health and CMV-seronegative.

The J gene is TRBJ1-1, the V gene TRBV6-5; the D is unclear. Germline loops: CDR1 MNHEY, CDR2 SVGAGI. Trimming stripped 7 bases from V and 1 base from J, with 7 bases between. The CDR3 has 12 amino acids. CDR3: CASIARNTEAFF. The CDR3 DNA sequence: TGTGCCAGCATAGCGAGGAACACTGAAGCTTTCTTT.

The chain couples TRBV7-2 to TRBJ1-5; D ambiguous. CDR3 length: 16 residues. Germline assignment: CDR1 SGHTA and CDR2 FQGNSA. Trimming took off 5 bases at V and 0 bases at J, with 14 bases between the two ends. The DNA of the CDR3 is TGTGCCAGCAGCCCTGTTTACAGCATTAGCAATCAGCCCCAGCATTTT. It encodes CASSPVYSISNQPQHF.

The genes are TRBV7-2 and TRBJ2-3; perhaps TRBD2 as D (7 bases). The germline gives CDR1 SGHTA, CDR2 FQGNSA. Trimming stripped 11 bases from V and 5 bases from J, with 14 bases between. CDR3 length: 12 residues. The DNA of the CDR3 is TGTGCCGGGGAGGGGGACCTAGATACGCAGTATTTT. Protein sequence: CAGEGDLDTQYF. The whole variable domain, remainder taken from reference TRBV7-2 and TRBJ2-3, is GAGVSQSPSNKVTEKGKDVELRCDPISGHTALYWYRQSLGQGLEFLIYFQGNSAPDKSGLPSDRFSAERTGGSVSTLTIQRTQQEDSAVYLCAGEGDLDTQYFGPGTRLTVL.

A few counts support this clone. The chain carries TRBV9 and TRBJ2-3; 7 bases map to TRBD2. V lost 2 bases, J lost 4 bases, and 13 bases stayed unmatched. This CDR3 contains 17 residues. CDR1 and CDR2 from the germline V gene are SGDLS and YYNGEE. CDR3 region: CASSVPLWAGEADTQYF. CDR3 coding DNA: TGTGCCAGCAGCGTTCCCCTCTGGGCGGGAGAAGCAGATACGCAGTATTTT.